The 16 T cell receptor beta chains reported below all come from one sample, sequenced in a study of CD8 T cells in Susac syndrome. Random hexamers served to reverse transcribe roughly 0.5 to 1 ug RNA. TCRdb re-called the immunoSEQ multiplex PCR reads with MiXCR, one entry per CDR3 protein. Among some 180,000 distinct CDR3 sequences, 90% to 95% were seen once, and the ten largest hold around 0.079%. The sample comprised CD4+ T cells from PBMCs. Receptors were obtained from a human donor with Susac syndrome.

The rearrangement links TRBV11-3 to TRBJ2-2, with D perhaps TRBD2 (5 bases). The ends were cut back, 5 bases at V and 5 bases at J, with 9 bases in the middle. Germline loops: CDR1 SGHNT, CDR2 YENEEA. This CDR3 is built from 13 residues. CDR3: CASSASGTGELFF. CDR3 bases: TGTGCCAGCAGCGCCTCGGGGACCGGGGAGCTGTTTTTT.

The rearrangement links TRBV12-3 or TRBV12-4 to TRBJ1-1; a possible D gene is TRBD1 (5 bases). This CDR3 spans 13 amino acids. V was shortened by 7 bases and J by 6 bases, with 15 bases between the two germline ends. CDR3 DNA: TGTGCCAGCATCAAAAGGGACTTCTCTGAAGCTTTCTTT. Protein: CASIKRDFSEAFF.

J is TRBJ2-3 and V is TRBV7-2; the match to TRBD2 covers 8 bases. Germline CDR1 SGHTA, CDR2 FQGNSA. The junction had 3 bases not matched to a gene; V was cut back by 3 bases and J by 1 base. The length of the CDR3 is 15 residues. As DNA, the CDR3 is TGTGCCAGCAGCTTTGTGACTAGCGGCACAGATACGCAGTATTTT. It yields the protein CASSFVTSGTDTQYF.

This clonotype has a single count. The chain links TRBV6-5 to TRBJ2-7; D is unclear. V dropped 0 bases and J dropped 4 bases, with 10 bases sitting between them. Germline CDR1 is MNHEY and CDR2 is SVGAGI. The CDR3 runs 14 residues. This chain's CDR3 is CASSYSNPPYEQYF. The CDR3 DNA is TGTGCCAGCAGTTACTCTAACCCCCCATACGAGCAGTACTTC.

The chain uses TRBV7-9 and TRBJ1-5, with 8 bases lining up with TRBD1. The J segment lost 5 bases and the V segment lost 4 bases, leaving 4 bases of the junction unmatched. Looked up from germline, CDR1 is SEHNR and CDR2 is FQNEAQ (reference sequence). The CDR3 extends over 14 amino acids. CDR3 in amino acids: CASSSQGGDQPQHF. The DNA of the CDR3 is TGTGCCAGCAGCTCACAGGGGGGGGATCAGCCCCAGCATTTT.

The V and J genes are TRBV20-1 and TRBJ2-1; D is perhaps TRBD1 or TRBD2 (5 bases each). CDR1 and CDR2 from the germline V gene are DFQATT and SNEGSKA (reference sequence). The CDR3 covers 14 residues. The V gene lost 0 bases and the J gene lost 9 bases, with 15 bases spanning the gap. The CDR3 DNA sequence: TGCAGTGCTAGAGATTCCGGGGCTGCGGGTGAGCAGTTCTTC. Its translation is CSARDSGAAGEQFF.

This chain connects TRBV14 to TRBJ1-1; no definite D call. Germline-derived CDR1 and CDR2 are SGHDN and FVKESK. V lost 2 bases, J lost 2 bases, and 3 bases lay in between. The length of the CDR3 is 12 residues. CDR3 DNA sequence: TGTGCCAGCAGCCAAATAAACACTGAAGCTTTCTTT. This translates into CASSQINTEAFF.

J is TRBJ1-2 and V is TRBV9, with no clear D. Germline CDR1 reads SGDLS; CDR2 reads YYNGEE. Trimming removed 3 bases at V and 2 bases at J, with 5 bases between. CDR3 size: 12 residues. The CDR3 is CASSERNYGYTF. CDR3 sequence (DNA): TGTGCCAGCAGCGAACGGAACTATGGCTACACCTTC. The whole variable domain, filled in from reference TRBV9 and TRBJ1-2, reads DSGVTQTPKHLITATGQRVTLRCSPRSGDLSVYWYQQSLDQGLQFLIQYYNGEERAKGNILERFSAQQFPDLHSELNLSSLELGDSALYFCASSERNYGYTFGSGTRLTVV.

The gene calls are TRBV30 and TRBJ1-6; no clear D gene. Trimming took off 3 bases at V and 3 bases at J, with 12 bases between the two ends. Germline CDR1 GTSNPN, CDR2 SVGIG (reference sequence). The CDR3 totals 15 residues. CDR3 protein: CAWREGLFYNSPLHF. CDR3 bases: TGTGCCTGGAGGGAAGGATTGTTCTATAATTCACCCCTCCACTTT.

The rearrangement uses TRBV23-1 and TRBJ1-1; no clear D gene. TRBV23-1 is designated an ORF whose function remains uncertain. This CDR3 spans 15 amino acids. Trimming removed 3 bases at V and 0 bases at J, with 11 bases between. This CDR3 is CASSHPWGLNTEAFF. CDR3 coding DNA: TGCGCCAGCAGTCACCCCTGGGGTCTGAACACTGAAGCTTTCTTT.

This chain links TRBV6-2 or TRBV6-3 with TRBJ2-1, with 15 bases fitting TRBD2. This CDR3 region has 19 residues. CDR1 is MNHEY and CDR2 is SVGEGT in the germline V gene. After removal of 5 bases from V and 2 bases from J, the junction contained 10 bases not matched to a gene. In DNA form, the CDR3 reads TGTGCCAGCAGTCCCGGACTAGCGGGGGGGCTACTCACCTACAATGAGCAGTTCTTC. Translating gives CASSPGLAGGLLTYNEQFF.

The CDR3 DNA is TGTGCCAGCAGCGCGGACAGTCCTGTCGAAAAACTGTTTTTT. Its translation is CASSADSPVEKLFF. The chain joins TRBV11-1 to TRBJ1-4, with a possible D match to TRBD1 (6 bases). CDR3 size: 14 residues. Trimming stripped 5 bases from V and 8 bases from J, with 15 bases between. CDR1 and CDR2 from the germline V gene are SGHAT and FQDESV (reference sequence).

This chain uses TRBV7-9 with TRBJ1-4; D not resolved. Germline-derived CDR1 and CDR2 are SEHNR and FQNEAQ (reference sequence). Trimming shortened V by 5 bases and J by 8 bases, and 18 bases separated the two germline ends. This CDR3 has 15 amino acids. The CDR3 coding sequence is TGTGCCAGCAGCCCGGAGGGAGTAAGAGAAGAAAAACTGTTTTTT. It encodes CASSPEGVREEKLFF. The variable domain in full, completed from reference TRBV7-9 and TRBJ1-4, reads DTGVSQNPRHKITKRGQNVTFRCDPISEHNRLYWYRQTLGQGPEFLTYFQNEAQLEKSRLLSDRFSAERPKGSFSTLEIQRTEQGDSAMYLCASSPEGVREEKLFFGSGTQLSVL.

V is TRBV7-2 and J is TRBJ2-7, with 9 bases identical to TRBD1. The CDR3 is 14 residues long. J gave up 2 bases and V 5 bases, and 4 bases lay outside the gene matches. Germline-derived CDR1 and CDR2 are SGHTA and FQGNSA. The CDR3 DNA reads TGTGCCAGCAGCCAGACAGGGGGGCCCTACGAGCAGTACTTC. This codes for CASSQTGGPYEQYF.

CDR3 region: CASSYAAGGGHEQFF. In DNA form, the CDR3 reads TGTGCCAGCAGTTACGCAGCGGGAGGGGGCCATGAGCAGTTCTTC. The J gene is TRBJ2-1, the V gene TRBV6-5; 10 nucleotides match TRBD2. The CDR3 covers 15 residues. V dropped 2 bases and J dropped 8; count of bases not matched to a gene: 6. CDR1 is MNHEY, CDR2 SVGAGI, per germline.

The chain has TRBV4-2 and TRBJ2-1; 7 nucleotides align to TRBD1. The V gene end was trimmed by 1 base and the J gene end by 6 bases; junction bases not matched to a gene: 3. Germline CDR1 is LGHNA and CDR2 is YNFKEQ. This CDR3 region has 14 residues. CDR3 loop: CASSQGQGGNEQFF. The CDR3 DNA reads as TGTGCCAGCAGCCAAGGACAGGGCGGCAATGAGCAGTTCTTC.